This section outlines one T cell receptor (beta chain) sequence together with its context. Its antigen is still unknown. The sample belongs to a study of shared clonotypes between healthy human individuals. Study at large: The donors, two women and a few men, were aged 18 to 49. Findings and limits, study-wide: Only blood samples were collected, and tissue repertoires likely differ.

Deep was the level at which the assay was run. This table comes from immunoSEQ multiplex PCR, and its TCRdb copy is limited to in-frame clones, with some not included. The table has over a million clones, approximately 98.5% seen once. In the CD4+ fraction, cells were divided into CD45RA+ naive and CD45RA-negative memory subsets. Germline CDR1 is MNHEY and CDR2 is SMNVEV (reference sequence). This CDR3 has 15 residues. The V and J ends lost 6 bases and 7 bases respectively, with 19 bases between them. The specimen was naive CD4+ T cells sorted from blood. Specified subset: CD45RA+ positively selected. The TCR originated in a man younger than 40 in good health. The chain uses TRBV27 and TRBJ1-5; maybe TRBD1 (5 bases). The DNA of the CDR3 is TGTGCCAGCAGGGTAAGGAGGGGAGAGGACCAGCCCCAGCATTTT. Its protein product is CASRVRRGEDQPQHF.